What follows are 23 T cell receptor beta chains derived from one specimen sequenced in a study of long-term antiretroviral therapy in people with HIV (dated by TCRdb to 2022 to 2024). The immunoSEQ hsTCRB v3.0 assay was used at survey level resolution to sequence the TRB variable region. Not all clones reach the TCRdb copy of this immuneACCESS table, which keeps in-frame sequences only. Checked studies attribute under half of the gap to unresolved V genes and leave the rest unexplained. This sample lists about 27,000 clones; 80% to 90% were detected once. The biggest ten clones account for roughly 9% of the sample. The material sequenced was unsorted PBMCs, taken 3 years after starting antiretroviral therapy. Receptors were obtained from a man between 40 and 49 years old with HIV.

The chain has TRBV27 and TRBJ2-7; TRBD1 matches 8 bases. This CDR3 contains 17 residues. Germline-derived CDR1 and CDR2 are MNHEY and SMNVEV (reference sequence). J was trimmed by 0 bases and V by 3 bases; bases with no gene match: 10. CDR3 nucleotides: TGTGCCAGCAGTTTCCGCTCCCTTACAGGGGGCTCCTACGAGCAGTACTTC. Protein sequence: CASSFRSLTGGSYEQYF.

The J gene is TRBJ2-7, the V gene TRBV5-4, with D perhaps matching TRBD1 (5 bases). The germline CDR1 and CDR2 sequences are SGHNT and YYREEE (reference sequence). The CDR3 is 16 amino acids. Deletions cut 4 bases from V and 3 bases from J, with 20 bases between. CDR3 region: CASSPYIGATDYEQYF. As DNA, the CDR3 is TGTGCCAGCAGCCCATATATAGGGGCGACCGACTACGAGCAGTACTTC.

The chain links TRBV6-5 to TRBJ2-7; 8 bases align to TRBD2. Per germline, CDR1 MNHEY and CDR2 SVGAGI. CDR3 size: 14 residues. The V gene end was trimmed by 6 bases and the J gene end by 5 bases; junction bases not matched to a gene: 9. The CDR3: CASSQLAAGNEQYF. Written as DNA, the CDR3 is TGTGCCAGCAGCCAACTAGCGGCAGGGAACGAGCAGTACTTC.

The chain carries TRBV9 and TRBJ2-1; TRBD1 agrees at 8 bases. V trimming: 4 bases; J trimming: 3 bases; junction bases outside the gene matches: 6. Germline values: CDR1 SGDLS, CDR2 YYNGEE. This CDR3 spans 15 amino acids. CDR3 DNA: TGTGCCAGCAGCTCCGACAGGGGATTCTACAATGAGCAGTTCTTC. Its translation: CASSSDRGFYNEQFF.

The chain couples TRBV18 to TRBJ1-1; the D is unclear. The V and J ends lost 1 base and 0 bases respectively, with 0 bases between them. The CDR3 contains 12 residues. Germline values: CDR1 KGHSH, CDR2 LQKENI. CDR3 sequence: CASSPLNTEAFF. DNA of the CDR3: TGTGCCAGCTCACCACTGAACACTGAAGCTTTCTTT.

This chain connects TRBV4-1 to TRBJ1-1; D possibly corresponds to TRBD1 (6 bases). This CDR3 is built from 12 residues. The V end lost 3 bases, the J end lost 10 bases, and 12 bases lay between the germline ends. Germline V gene sequence: CDR1 MGHRA, CDR2 YSYEKL. CDR3 nucleotides: TGCGCCAGCAGCCAGGACTCAGGGGCAGCTTTCTTT. This encodes CASSQDSGAAFF.

This rearrangement joins TRBV6-5 to TRBJ2-7; 9 bases map to TRBD1. Germline CDR1 MNHEY, CDR2 SVGAGI. The V gene end was trimmed by 5 bases and the J gene end by 7 bases; junction bases not matched to a gene: 9. The CDR3 totals 14 residues. CDR3 region: CASSTRDRVGEQYF. CDR3 DNA: TGTGCCAGCAGTACCCGGGACAGGGTTGGGGAGCAGTACTTC.

This chain uses TRBV2 with TRBJ2-5, with 10 bases fitting TRBD2. V shed 4 bases, J shed 5 bases, and the junction held 7 bases outside the gene matches. CDR1 is SNHLY and CDR2 is FYNNEI in the germline V gene. The CDR3 extends over 15 amino acids. The chain's CDR3 is CASSVAGGREETQYF. The CDR3 bases are TGTGCCAGCAGTGTAGCGGGGGGCCGGGAGGAGACCCAGTACTTC.

This clone was seen only a few times. The chain uses TRBV10-2 and TRBJ1-1; D is uncertain. The CDR3 sequence is 13 residues long. With 7 bases removed from V and 0 bases from J, the gap between germline ends came to 9 bases. Germline V lookup: CDR1 WSHSY, CDR2 SAAADI. CDR3 bases: TGCGCCAGCATCGAGGCCATGAACACTGAAGCTTTCTTT. Protein: CASIEAMNTEAFF.

The chain employs TRBV2 and TRBJ1-1, with 8 bases identical to TRBD1. The J segment lost 0 bases and the V segment lost 10 bases, leaving 4 bases of the junction unmatched. CDR3 length: 13 amino acids. CDR1 and CDR2 from the germline V gene are SNHLY and FYNNEI. The CDR3 reads CAMRDRLNTEAFF. The CDR3 DNA follows: TGTGCCATGCGGGACAGGCTGAACACTGAAGCTTTCTTT.

The rearrangement joins TRBV6-5 to TRBJ2-7; D gene uncertain. The CDR3 totals 13 residues. Germline CDR1 and CDR2: MNHEY and SVGAGI. Trimming took off 5 bases at V and 1 base at J, with 9 bases between the two ends. The DNA of the CDR3 is TGTGCCAGCAGTAGAGTCAGGTCCTACGAGCAGTACTTC. Its protein is CASSRVRSYEQYF.

The chain employs TRBV7-3 and TRBJ1-1; D unresolved. Germline assignment: CDR1 SGHTA and CDR2 FQGTGA. CDR3 length: 13 residues. V lost 3 bases and J 6 bases, leaving 11 bases between the germline ends. CDR3 region: CASSFGLGSEAFF. CDR3 nucleotide sequence: TGTGCCAGCAGCTTCGGGTTGGGGTCTGAAGCTTTCTTT.

The chain has TRBV5-1 and TRBJ2-7; D gene uncertain. The CDR3 consists of 11 residues. Germline V gene lookup returns CDR1 SGHRS and CDR2 YFSETQ. V lost 2 bases, J lost 3 bases, and 3 bases lay in between. The CDR3, as DNA: TGCGCCAGCAGCTTAGGCTACGAGCAGTACTTC. Translation gives CASSLGYEQYF.

The V call is TRBV11-2, the J call TRBJ1-4; D unclear. With 1 base removed from V and 3 bases from J, the gap between germline ends came to 3 bases. CDR1 is SGHAT and CDR2 is FQNNGV in the germline V gene. The CDR3 has 13 residues. The CDR3 sequence: CASSLGANEKLFF. CDR3 DNA: TGTGCCAGCAGCTTAGGGGCTAATGAAAAACTGTTTTTT.

The count of this clone is one. This chain joins TRBV9 and TRBJ1-2, with D uncertain. CDR1 and CDR2 (germline): SGDLS, YYNGEE. This CDR3 is built from 13 residues. The V and J ends lost 3 bases and 3 bases respectively, with 9 bases between them. CDR3 nucleotides: TGTGCCAGCAGCGGCCTCATGGACTATGGCTACACCTTC. Translating gives CASSGLMDYGYTF. Combining the CDR3 with reference TRBV9 and TRBJ1-2 gives the whole variable domain DSGVTQTPKHLITATGQRVTLRCSPRSGDLSVYWYQQSLDQGLQFLIQYYNGEERAKGNILERFSAQQFPDLHSELNLSSLELGDSALYFCASSGLMDYGYTFGSGTRLTVV.

In DNA, the CDR3 is TGTGCCAGCAGTTTAAGGGCGGGGATGGGTGAGCAGTTCTTC. Protein product: CASSLRAGMGEQFF. The J gene is TRBJ2-1, the V gene TRBV27, with D perhaps TRBD2 (6 bases). The CDR3 is 14 residues long. V lost 2 bases and J 9 bases, leaving 14 bases between the germline ends. The germline CDR1 and CDR2 sequences are MNHEY and SMNVEV (reference sequence).

This clone was seen only a few times. This sequence joins TRBV27 and TRBJ1-3; no clear D gene. CDR3 length: 11 amino acids. V lost 8 bases to trimming and J lost 4 bases, with 6 bases between them. Germline V CDR1 and CDR2: MNHEY, SMNVEV (reference sequence). The CDR3 loop reads CASAGGNTIYF. The CDR3 nucleotides are TGTGCCAGCGCCGGGGGAAACACCATATATTTT.

The chain recombines TRBV18 with TRBJ1-6; D gene unclear. The length of the CDR3 is 16 residues. Germline values: CDR1 KGHSH, CDR2 LQKENI. V lost 2 bases to trimming and J lost 7 bases, with 15 bases between them. The CDR3 coding sequence is TGTGCCAGCTCACCAGTCGGGAGTGACGGGAATTCACCCCTCCACTTT. Protein product: CASSPVGSDGNSPLHF.

The CDR3 bases are TGTGCCAGTAGTGGTGTAGGGGAGACCCAGTACTTC. Translated: CASSGVGETQYF. The rearrangement joins TRBV19 to TRBJ2-5; D gene ambiguous. Germline V CDR1 and CDR2: LNHDA, SQIVND (reference sequence). V lost 5 bases and J 5 bases, leaving 9 bases between the germline ends. CDR3 length equals 12 residues.

The J gene is TRBJ2-3, the V gene TRBV10-2; 12 positions match TRBD2. Per germline, CDR1 WSHSY and CDR2 SAAADI. The CDR3 has 19 amino acids. Germline trimming cut 0 bases from V and 0 bases from J; bases unmatched to any gene: 7. CDR3 sequence: CASSESTGLAGTSTDTQYF. The CDR3 DNA is TGCGCCAGCAGTGAGTCGACTGGACTAGCGGGGACTAGCACAGATACGCAGTATTTT.

V and J are TRBV28 and TRBJ2-7; 11 bases are shared with TRBD1. Germline V CDR1 and CDR2: MDHEN, SYDVKM. This CDR3 contains 15 residues. After removal of 3 bases from V and 5 bases from J, the junction contained 6 bases not matched to a gene. The CDR3 DNA is TGTGCCAGCAGTTTGGTTGGACAGGGGGCGGACGAGCAGTACTTC. It translates to CASSLVGQGADEQYF.

V is TRBV7-2 and J is TRBJ2-1; 12 positions match TRBD2. Losses at the gene ends were 5 bases for V and 7 bases for J; bases not matched to a gene: 12. CDR3 length: 17 amino acids. Germline lookup yields CDR1 SGHTA and CDR2 FQGNSA. The CDR3 DNA sequence: TGTGCCAGCAGCCGGGGGACTAGCGGGTTACCTCTGAATGAGCAGTTCTTC. This sequence encodes CASSRGTSGLPLNEQFF.

The chain joins TRBV6-1 to TRBJ1-2; D gene unclear. Per the germline V gene, CDR1 is MNHNS and CDR2 is SASEGT. V lost 6 bases and J 0 bases, leaving 11 bases between the germline ends. The CDR3 extends over 14 amino acids. This CDR3 reads CASSETRTNYGYTF. The DNA of the CDR3 is TGTGCCAGCAGCGAAACACGGACTAACTATGGCTACACCTTC.